A single sample is the source of the 11 T cell receptor beta chains below, sequenced in a study of T cells in Graves' hyperthyroidism and ophthalmopathy. Amplification of TCR beta CDR3 regions was performed using RNA transcripts as template. The study used the HTBI primer set for a first-round RT-PCR of the TCR CDR3. Using its own MiXCR run on the multiplex PCR reads, TCRdb lists one record per CDR3 protein. The table records about 530,000 distinct CDR3 sequences, 17% of them present only once. Source material: blood. These receptors were taken from a woman between 18 and 30 years old with Graves' ophthalmopathy.

The chain links TRBV10-2 to TRBJ1-1, with D uncertain. The germline V gene encodes CDR1 WSHSY and CDR2 SAAADI. Trimming cost V 7 bases and J 5 bases, with 11 bases left between them. The CDR3 has 12 residues. Here the CDR3 reads CASKDGETEAFF. The CDR3 DNA follows: TGCGCCAGCAAGGACGGAGAGACTGAAGCTTTCTTT.

In its sample, this clonotype was seen many times. The V and J genes are TRBV28 and TRBJ1-5, with D perhaps TRBD1 (6 bases). Per germline, CDR1 MDHEN and CDR2 SYDVKM. The V end was cut by 3 bases, the J end by 4 bases, with 10 bases between. This CDR3 has 14 residues. CDR3 nucleotide sequence: TGTGCCAGCAGTTTTCGGGGACAAAATCAGCCCCAGCATTTT. Its protein product is CASSFRGQNQPQHF.

Ten or more counts support this clonotype. The chain employs TRBV27 and TRBJ2-3, with no clear D. Germline V lookup: CDR1 MNHEY, CDR2 SMNVEV (reference sequence). The CDR3 extends over 15 amino acids. Trimming cost V 6 bases and J 0 bases, with 13 bases left between them. CDR3 DNA: TGTGCCAGCAGCTCTAGAGCAACCAGCACAGATACGCAGTATTTT. It yields the protein CASSSRATSTDTQYF.

In its sample, this clonotype was seen many times. The V and J genes are TRBV20-1 and TRBJ2-4; 9 bases are a match to TRBD2. CDR1 and CDR2 (germline): DFQATT, SNEGSKA (reference sequence). CDR3 length: 15 residues. The V and J ends lost 3 bases and 4 bases, in that order; junction bases with no gene match: 7. The CDR3 sequence is CSASPQTSGKNIQYF. CDR3 in DNA: TGCAGTGCTAGTCCTCAGACTAGCGGAAAAAACATTCAGTACTTC.

CDR3 in amino acids: CASSQDRRWTATNTEAFF. The CDR3 nucleotides read TGCGCCAGCAGCCAAGATCGAAGATGGACAGCTACGAACACTGAAGCTTTCTTT. The chain carries TRBV4-1 and TRBJ1-1; TRBD1 might be the D (6 bases). Looked up from germline, CDR1 is MGHRA and CDR2 is YSYEKL. V shed 0 bases and J shed 1 base, with 18 bases lying between them. The CDR3 runs to 18 residues.

This clonotype was seen a few times. The chain employs TRBV5-1 and TRBJ1-2, with 7 nucleotides matching TRBD1. The CDR3 consists of 14 residues. The germline V gene has CDR1 SGHRS and CDR2 YFSETQ. V was clipped by 5 bases and J by 7 bases; unmatched bases: 11. The CDR3 nucleotides are TGCGCCAGCAGATATAACTCAGGGGGATCTGGCTACACCTTC. Residues: CASRYNSGGSGYTF.

In its sample, this clonotype was seen a few times. One end of the junction does not line up with germline, which may come from a read error. The rearrangement uses TRBV7-8 and TRBJ1-5, with D tentatively TRBD1 (6 bases). The CDR3 contains 13 residues. Germline CDR1 is SGHVS and CDR2 is FQNEAQ. CDR3 amino acids: CVSSLGGNQPQHF. The CDR3, as DNA: TGTGTCAGCAGCTTAGGGGGGAATCAGCCCCAGCATTTT.

There are many counts of this clonotype. The rearrangement uses TRBV5-1 and TRBJ2-3; 9 bases fit TRBD2. Germline V gene lookup returns CDR1 SGHRS and CDR2 YFSETQ. With 5 bases clipped from V and 1 base from J, the junction kept 2 bases outside the gene matches. The CDR3 contains 14 residues. The CDR3 sequence: CASRVAGGTDTQYF. DNA for the CDR3: TGCGCCAGCAGGGTAGCGGGGGGCACAGATACGCAGTATTTT.

The V and J genes are TRBV4-2 and TRBJ2-3, with 8 bases identical to TRBD2. Germline lookup yields CDR1 LGHNA and CDR2 YNFKEQ. This CDR3 spans 17 amino acids. Trimming took 0 bases from V and 6 from J; bases not matched to a gene: 11. CDR3 nucleotide sequence: TGTGCCAGCAGCCAAGATCGAACGGGAGGGCCGGGGGATACGCAGTATTTT. Translating gives CASSQDRTGGPGDTQYF.

The V gene is TRBV12-3 or TRBV12-4, the J gene TRBJ2-2; perhaps TRBD2 as D (6 bases). CDR3 size: 22 residues. The V and J ends lost 1 base and 5 bases respectively, with 32 bases between them. The CDR3 loop reads CASSLDFKPATGTPKTTGELFF. The CDR3 DNA reads as TGTGCCAGCAGTTTAGACTTTAAGCCCGCAACCGGGACTCCCAAGACGACCGGGGAGCTGTTTTTT.

This clonotype has at least ten counts. V is TRBV11-2 and J is TRBJ2-7; D is unclear. V was clipped by 0 bases and J by 2 bases, with 8 bases between them. Per germline, CDR1 SGHAT and CDR2 FQNNGV. This CDR3 region has 14 residues. The CDR3 loop is CASSLESLTYEQYF. CDR3 bases: TGTGCCAGCAGCTTAGAGAGCTTAACCTACGAGCAGTACTTC.